Each of the 26 T cell receptor beta chains below was sequenced from the same sample in a study of T cells generated in artificial thymic organoids. Semi-nested PCR with reverse primers in the TRAC or TRBC constant regions amplified each chain separately. Using its own MiXCR run on the 5' RACE reads, TCRdb lists one record per CDR3 protein. This repertoire shows more than 8,000 distinct CDR3 sequences, approximately 20% found once; its top ten account for roughly 1.4%. The sequenced sample consisted of naive CD8+ T cells from the thymus. Subset described: CD3+TCRalphabeta+CD8SP T cells; for blood, CD45RO-CCR7+ naive CD8+ T cells. These receptors came from a human donor who gave cord blood stem cells for thymic organoid culture, a cardiac surgery patient who gave postnatal thymus, or a blood donor (not recorded which).

By frequency in the sample, this clonotype is medium-sized. This chain's CDR3 is CSALDSYSGNTIYF. The CDR3, as DNA: TGCAGTGCTCTGGACAGCTACTCTGGAAACACCATATATTTT. This chain connects TRBV20-1 to TRBJ1-3, with a tentative D call TRBD1 (6 bases). Trimming removed 5 bases from V and 0 bases from J, with 11 bases in between. Germline CDR1 and CDR2: DFQATT and SNEGSKA (reference sequence). CDR3 length: 14 amino acids.

For this clonotype: A read error may explain this, as a much larger clone is one base away. J is TRBJ1-6 and V is TRBV12-3 or TRBV12-4; weak D call: TRBD1 (5 bases). The length of the CDR3 is 16 residues. The CDR3 is CVSSPRGRSYNSPLHF. CDR3 coding DNA: TGTGTCAGCAGCCCCCGGGGCCGGTCCTATAATTCACCCCTCCACTTT.

V gene TRBV5-4 combines with J gene TRBJ2-3; D is unresolved. Trimming removed 2 bases at V and 1 base at J, with 5 bases between. Germline V lookup: CDR1 SGHNT, CDR2 YYREEE (reference sequence). CDR3 length equals 13 residues. As DNA, the CDR3 is TGTGCCAGCAGCTTCCGGGGCACAGATACGCAGTATTTT. Protein sequence: CASSFRGTDTQYF.

This clonotype came up many times. The DNA for the CDR3 is TGTGCCAGCAGCTTAGCGGGAGGGAAAGGGGGGAACACTGAAGCTTTCTTT. The encoded protein is CASSLAGGKGGNTEAFF. This chain uses TRBV7-9 with TRBJ1-1; tentative D call: TRBD1 (6 bases). Germline V lookup: CDR1 SEHNR, CDR2 FQNEAQ (reference sequence). The CDR3 is made up of 17 amino acids. V was shortened by 0 bases and J by 1 base, with 15 bases between the two germline ends.

This clonotype has only a few counts. The rearrangement joins TRBV11-2 to TRBJ2-3; tentative D call: TRBD1 (5 bases). CDR1 and CDR2 (germline): SGHAT, FQNNGV. This CDR3 region has 15 residues. The V end was cut by 6 bases, the J end by 0 bases, with 13 bases between. The DNA for the CDR3 is TGTGCCAGCAGTCCAACAGGCACTAGCACAGATACGCAGTATTTT. The encoded protein is CASSPTGTSTDTQYF.

This clonotype is medium-sized by share. The chain joins TRBV6-5 to TRBJ1-5; D is perhaps TRBD1 (5 bases). V lost 3 bases, J lost 4 bases, and 7 bases lay in between. Germline V gene sequence: CDR1 MNHEY, CDR2 SVGAGI. The CDR3 length is 13 residues. The CDR3 here is CASSYRGNQPQHF. The CDR3 DNA follows: TGTGCCAGCAGTTATAGGGGAAATCAGCCCCAGCATTTT.

The chain has TRBV27 and TRBJ1-1; 7 nucleotides match TRBD1. The CDR3 consists of 14 residues. The trim removed 3 bases at V and 8 bases at J, leaving 9 bases unmatched. Germline assignment: CDR1 MNHEY and CDR2 SMNVEV (reference sequence). The CDR3 DNA is TGTGCCAGCAGTTTCTCCCCGGGACAGTTAGAAGCTTTCTTT. Its protein product is CASSFSPGQLEAFF.

This clonotype counts as medium-sized. J is TRBJ1-5 and V is TRBV12-5; unclear D gene. With 2 bases removed from V and 6 bases from J, the gap between germline ends came to 17 bases. Germline lookup yields CDR1 LGHNT and CDR2 FRNRAP. The CDR3 extends over 16 amino acids. The CDR3 sequence is CASGLRRRMHGQPQHF. The CDR3 DNA is TGTGCTAGTGGTTTGCGGCGCAGGATGCACGGTCAGCCCCAGCATTTT. Together with reference TRBV12-5 and TRBJ1-5, the CDR3 gives the full variable domain: DARVTQTPRHKVTEMGQEVTMRCQPILGHNTVFWYRQTMMQGLELLAYFRNRAPLDDSGMPKDRFSAEMPDATLATLKIQPSEPRDSAVYFCASGLRRRMHGQPQHFGDGTRLSIL.

The chain joins TRBV29-1 to TRBJ1-1; D uncertain. With 0 bases removed from V and 1 base from J, the gap between germline ends came to 6 bases. CDR3 length: 13 amino acids. Germline V CDR1 and CDR2: SQVTM, ANQGSEA. The CDR3 protein is CSVEDNKNTEAFF. The CDR3 DNA reads TGCAGCGTTGAAGATAACAAGAACACTGAAGCTTTCTTT. Full variable domain (remainder filled in from reference TRBV29-1 and TRBJ1-1): SAVISQKPSRDICQRGTSLTIQCQVDSQVTMMFWYRQQPGQSLTLIATANQGSEATYESGFVIDKFPISRPNLTFSTLTVSNMSPEDSSIYLCSVEDNKNTEAFFGQGTRLTVV.

This clonotype is medium-sized. The chain employs TRBV7-6 and TRBJ2-7, with D unresolved. The CDR3 spans 19 residues. Trimming stripped 1 base from V and 6 bases from J, with 28 bases between. The germline V gene encodes CDR1 SGHVS and CDR2 FNYEAQ. The CDR3 DNA is TGTGCCAGCAGCTTAGTAGCCCCCCATCTCGACCATCCCGCTACCGAGCAGTACTTC. Its translation is CASSLVAPHLDHPATEQYF.

This chain links TRBV4-1 with TRBJ2-7; weak D call: TRBD2 (5 bases). The V gene lost 6 bases and the J gene lost 2 bases, with 26 bases spanning the gap. Germline V gene lookup returns CDR1 MGHRA and CDR2 YSYEKL. This CDR3 has 18 residues. CDR3 protein: CASSLYPSKETKPYEQYF. The CDR3 DNA follows: TGCGCCAGCAGTCTTTACCCATCGAAGGAGACTAAACCCTACGAGCAGTACTTC.

A remark on this clonotype: A read error may be the cause here, since a much bigger clone is one base away. This sequence joins TRBV27 and TRBJ1-5, with D unclear. The CDR3 is made up of 14 amino acids. Germline V lookup: CDR1 MNHEY, CDR2 SMNVEV (reference sequence). This CDR3 is CASGWTKSSQPQHF. CDR3 coding DNA: TGTGCCAGCGGCTGGACGAAGAGCAGTCAGCCCCAGCATTTT.

V gene TRBV11-2 combines with J gene TRBJ2-4; D remains unclear. V lost 8 bases and J lost 7, with 27 bases in between. Germline V gene sequence: CDR1 SGHAT, CDR2 FQNNGV. This CDR3 contains 17 residues. This CDR3 is CASGRPLSRAAGNIQYF. The CDR3 DNA reads TGTGCCAGCGGACGCCCCCTGTCCCGAGCTGCTGGCAACATTCAGTACTTC.

This clonotype has a handful of counts. A much more abundant neighbour one base away suggests this may be a read error. The CDR3 coding sequence is TGTGCCAGCAGTGAATGGACGGGATACGAGCAGTACTTC. Translating it yields CASSEWTGYEQYF. The V call is TRBV2, the J call TRBJ2-7, with a weak D call TRBD2 (5 bases). The CDR3 length is 13 residues. The germline V gene encodes CDR1 SNHLY and CDR2 FYNNEI. The V gene lost 2 bases and the J gene lost 4 bases, with 9 bases spanning the gap.

This chain uses TRBV4-1 with TRBJ1-1, with D possibly TRBD1 on 6 matching bases. CDR3 length: 16 residues. CDR1 is MGHRA and CDR2 is YSYEKL in the germline V gene. The V and J ends lost 3 bases and 4 bases respectively, with 18 bases between them. CDR3 protein: CASSHPYIRGTTEAFF. CDR3 nucleotides: TGCGCCAGCAGCCACCCTTATATAAGGGGGACCACTGAAGCTTTCTTT.

The chain uses TRBV25-1 and TRBJ2-3; D is unresolved. CDR1 MGHDK and CDR2 SYGVNS come from the germline V gene. V lost 2 bases and J 0 bases, leaving 9 bases between the germline ends. The CDR3 spans 15 residues. The CDR3 DNA reads as TGTGCCAGCAGTGAAAGATCTGCCAGCACAGATACGCAGTATTTT. It is translated as CASSERSASTDTQYF. Supplemented by reference TRBV25-1 and TRBJ2-3, the full variable domain reads EADIYQTPRYLVIGTGKKITLECSQTMGHDKMYWYQQDPGMELHLIHYSYGVNSTEKGDLSSESTVSRIRTEHFPLTLESARPSHTSQYLCASSERSASTDTQYFGPGTRLTVL.

This clonotype is medium-sized. The chain joins TRBV5-5 to TRBJ2-5, with 7 bases matching TRBD2. Germline trimming cut 6 bases from V and 5 bases from J; bases unmatched to any gene: 10. The CDR3 is made up of 14 amino acids. CDR1 is SGHKS and CDR2 is YYEKEE in the germline V gene (reference sequence). The CDR3 spells CASIGGGPGETQYF. The DNA of the CDR3 is TGTGCCAGCATTGGGGGAGGGCCCGGGGAGACCCAGTACTTC.

A word on this clonotype: A much larger clone lies one base from this, so it may be a read error. The chain links TRBV5-1 to TRBJ2-1; the D is unclear. V was trimmed by 0 bases and J by 5 bases, leaving 15 bases between them. Germline CDR1 reads SGHRS; CDR2 reads YFSETQ. The CDR3 has 16 amino acids. CDR3 amino acids: CASSLEADSPNNEQFF. CDR3 DNA sequence: TGCGCCAGCAGCTTGGAGGCAGATAGCCCAAACAATGAGCAGTTCTTC.

This clonotype was counted at least ten times. This rearrangement joins TRBV7-6 to TRBJ2-3; the D gene is possibly TRBD2 (5 bases). Germline values: CDR1 SGHVS, CDR2 FNYEAQ. The CDR3 consists of 14 residues. Trimming took 5 bases from V and 3 from J, leaving 12 bases between them. CDR3 coding DNA: TGTGCCAGCAGCGCTAGCTTACGGACAGATACGCAGTATTTT. This translates into CASSASLRTDTQYF.

About this clonotype: Possible read error: a much larger clone is one base away. The CDR3 here is CAGSLHYGTVHF. In nucleotides, the CDR3 is TGTGCCGGCAGCTTACATTACGGGACAGTTCACTTC. The V and J genes are TRBV11-2 and TRBJ2-7, with 7 bases fitting TRBD1. Germline V CDR1 and CDR2: SGHAT, FQNNGV. The CDR3 runs to 12 residues.

Only a few counts were recorded for this clonotype. CDR3 region: CSARDIGSAANQPQHF. As DNA, the CDR3 is TGCAGTGCTAGAGATATAGGATCGGCAGCCAATCAGCCCCAGCATTTT. The J gene is TRBJ1-5, the V gene TRBV20-1; D is unclear. Germline V CDR1 and CDR2: DFQATT, SNEGSKA (reference sequence). Trimming shortened V by 0 bases and J by 3 bases, and 15 bases separated the two germline ends. The length of the CDR3 is 16 residues.

For this clonotype: A much larger clone is a single base away; this may be a read error. V usage is TRBV20-1 and J usage is TRBJ2-7; D is possibly TRBD1 (6 bases). Germline CDR1 reads DFQATT; CDR2 reads SNEGSKA (reference sequence). The length of the CDR3 is 13 residues. The CDR3 region has the DNA TGCAGTGCTATGGGGGACAACTCCTACGAGCATTACTTC. Residues: CSAMGDNSYEHYF.

This clonotype has at least ten counts. This chain links TRBV12-3 or TRBV12-4 with TRBJ2-5; TRBD1 might be the D (5 bases). Trimming left V 6 bases short and J 4 bases short, with 15 bases between. The CDR3 length is 14 residues. The chain's CDR3 is CASRHPRRVETQYF. CDR3 coding DNA: TGTGCCAGCAGACACCCCCGCAGGGTAGAGACCCAGTACTTC.

The genes are TRBV2 and TRBJ1-6; D is perhaps TRBD1 (6 bases). Looked up from germline, CDR1 is SNHLY and CDR2 is FYNNEI. This CDR3 contains 16 residues. Trimming removed 4 bases from V and 2 bases from J, with 12 bases in between. CDR3 in amino acids: CASSVNREAYNSPLHF. CDR3 DNA: TGTGCCAGCAGTGTAAACAGGGAGGCCTATAATTCACCCCTCCACTTT.

This clonotype is labeled medium-sized. This chain links TRBV6-5 with TRBJ2-1; 9 bases agree with TRBD2. Germline trimming cut 2 bases from V and 6 bases from J; bases unmatched to any gene: 5. Germline CDR1 and CDR2: MNHEY and SVGAGI. CDR3 length: 15 residues. DNA of the CDR3: TGTGCCAGCAGTTACGGCGGGGGGGCAGGCAATGAGCAGTTCTTC. Amino acid sequence: CASSYGGGAGNEQFF.

This clonotype is labeled medium-sized. The chain employs TRBV7-7 and TRBJ2-2, with 9 bases identical to TRBD1. V shed 5 bases, J shed 1 base, and the junction held 5 bases outside the gene matches. CDR3 size: 16 residues. Per the germline V gene, CDR1 is SSHAT and CDR2 is FNYEAQ (reference sequence). The CDR3 nucleotides are TGTGCCAGCAGCCCTCGACAGGGGGTGAACACCGGGGAGCTGTTTTTT. It codes for CASSPRQGVNTGELFF.